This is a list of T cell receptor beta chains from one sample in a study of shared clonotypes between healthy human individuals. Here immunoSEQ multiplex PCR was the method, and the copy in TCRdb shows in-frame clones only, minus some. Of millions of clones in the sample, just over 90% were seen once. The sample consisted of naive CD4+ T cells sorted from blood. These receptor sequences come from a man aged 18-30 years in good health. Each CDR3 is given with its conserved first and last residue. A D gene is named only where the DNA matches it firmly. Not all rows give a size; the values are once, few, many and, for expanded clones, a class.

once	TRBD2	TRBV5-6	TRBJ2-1	CASSQLAGVVNNEQFF	TGTGCCAGCAGCCAACTAGCGGGGGTGGTTAACAATGAGCAGTTCTTC
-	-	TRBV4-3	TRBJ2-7	CASSQEASGPYEQYF	TGCGCCAGCAGCCAAGAAGCCAGCGGACCGTACGAGCAGTACTTC
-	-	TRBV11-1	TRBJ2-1	CASSLAGGHSYNEQFF	TGTGCCAGCAGCTTAGCGGGGGGGCACTCCTACAATGAGCAGTTCTTC
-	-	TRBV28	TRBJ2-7	CASNGRSRPYF	TGTGCCAGCAATGGTAGGAGCAGGCCGTACTTC
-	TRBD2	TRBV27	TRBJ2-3	CASSSTGTRTTDTQYF	TGTGCCAGCAGTTCAACCGGGACTAGAACCACAGATACGCAGTATTTT
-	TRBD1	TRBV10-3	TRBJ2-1	CAISDGDRRSYNEQFF	TGTGCCATCAGTGACGGGGACAGGCGCTCCTACAATGAGCAGTTCTTC
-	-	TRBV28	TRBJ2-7	CASLGEPGPYEQYF	TGTGCCAGCCTGGGGGAGCCAGGGCCCTACGAGCAGTACTTC
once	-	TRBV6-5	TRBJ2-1	CASSSRDLINEQFF	TGTGCCAGCAGCTCCCGGGACTTAATCAATGAGCAGTTCTTC
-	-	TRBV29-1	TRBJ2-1	CSVVIRGYEQFF	TGCAGCGTTGTAATACGGGGCTATGAGCAGTTCTTC
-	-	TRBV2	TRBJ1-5	CASSPQHYSNQPQHF	TGTGCCAGCAGTCCGCAGCACTATAGCAATCAGCCCCAGCATTTT
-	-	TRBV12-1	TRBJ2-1	CAIPGGNEQFF	TGTGCCATTCCGGGGGGGAATGAGCAGTTCTTC
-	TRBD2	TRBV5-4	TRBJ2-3	CASSQRGATDTQYF	TGTGCCAGCAGCCAGCGGGGGGCCACAGATACGCAGTATTTT
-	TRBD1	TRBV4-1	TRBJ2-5	CASSQEGGTGSPQETQYF	TGCGCCAGCAGCCAAGAGGGGGGGACAGGGTCACCTCAAGAGACCCAGTACTTC
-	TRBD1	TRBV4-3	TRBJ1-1	CASSHGQDLAGVTEAFF	TGCGCCAGCAGCCATGGACAGGATCTAGCAGGGGTCACTGAAGCTTTCTTT
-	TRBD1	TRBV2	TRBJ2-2	CASRGGQGQAGELFF	TGTGCCAGCAGGGGCGGACAGGGGCAAGCCGGGGAGCTGTTTTTT
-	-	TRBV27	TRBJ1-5	CASSLSGRDQPQHF	TGTGCCAGCAGTTTATCGGGACGAGATCAGCCCCAGCATTTT
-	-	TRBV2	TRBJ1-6	CASSEALKWFGSGRDSPLHF	TGTGCCAGCAGTGAAGCGCTTAAATGGTTCGGGAGCGGGCGGGATTCACCCCTCCACTTT
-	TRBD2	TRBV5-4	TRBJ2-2	CASSPSLSGANTGELFF	TGTGCCAGCAGCCCGTCTCTGAGCGGGGCGAACACCGGGGAGCTGTTTTTT
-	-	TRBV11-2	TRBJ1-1	CASIIQGGTEAFF	TGTGCCAGCATAATCCAGGGCGGCACTGAAGCTTTCTTT
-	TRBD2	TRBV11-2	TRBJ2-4	CASTSRGGLTKNIQYF	TGTGCCAGCACCTCGCGGGGGGGCTTGACCAAAAACATTCAGTACTTC
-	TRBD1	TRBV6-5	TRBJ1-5	CASSRQGYQPQHF	TGTGCCAGCAGTAGACAGGGTTATCAGCCCCAGCATTTT
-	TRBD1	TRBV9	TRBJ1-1	CASSPWGGTGKTEAFF	TGTGCCAGCAGCCCATGGGGGGGGACAGGGAAGACTGAAGCTTTCTTT
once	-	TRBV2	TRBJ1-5	CASSSDGSNQPQHF	TGTGCCAGCAGTAGTGATGGGAGCAATCAGCCCCAGCATTTT
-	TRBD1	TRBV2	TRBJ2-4	CASTTGAPGNIQYF	TGTGCCAGCACGACAGGGGCCCCCGGAAACATTCAGTACTTC
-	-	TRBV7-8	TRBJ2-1	CASSSTRGTEQFF	TGTGCCAGCAGCTCCACCCGAGGCACTGAGCAGTTCTTC
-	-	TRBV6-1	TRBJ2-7	CASRPGTGLSYEQYF	TGTGCCAGCAGGCCAGGGACGGGTCTCTCCTACGAGCAGTACTTC
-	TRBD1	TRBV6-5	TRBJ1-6	CASSSGTGVNSPLHF	TGTGCCAGCAGTTCCGGGACAGGCGTGAATTCACCCCTCCACTTT
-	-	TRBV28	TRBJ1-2	CASSSHSNYGYTF	TGTGCCAGCAGCTCCCATTCTAACTATGGCTACACCTTC
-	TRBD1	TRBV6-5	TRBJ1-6	CASRDRGTPLHF	TGTGCCAGCAGGGACAGGGGTACACCCCTCCACTTT
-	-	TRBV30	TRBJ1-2	CAWSGENRVPRYTF	TGTGCCTGGAGTGGGGAAAACCGGGTTCCCCGCTACACCTTC
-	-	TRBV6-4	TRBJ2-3	CASSVRRGTTSTDTQYF	TGTGCCAGCAGTGTAAGGCGGGGTACTACTAGCACAGATACGCAGTATTTT
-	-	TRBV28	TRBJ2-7	CASTEHGSNYEQYF	TGTGCCAGCACCGAGCATGGTTCGAACTACGAGCAGTACTTC
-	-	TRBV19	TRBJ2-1	CASSIERLAVYNEQFF	TGTGCCAGTAGTATAGAGAGGCTAGCAGTCTACAATGAGCAGTTCTTC
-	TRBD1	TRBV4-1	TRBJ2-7	CASSQTGVGEQYF	TGCGCCAGCAGCCAGACAGGGGTGGGCGAGCAGTACTTC
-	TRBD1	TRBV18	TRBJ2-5	CASSPNSGTADGTQYF	TGTGCCAGCTCCCCGAACTCCGGGACAGCCGATGGGACCCAGTACTTC
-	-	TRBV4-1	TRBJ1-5	CASSQGSLGRGYSNQPQHF	TGCGCCAGCAGCCAAGGAAGCTTAGGTAGGGGGTATAGCAATCAGCCCCAGCATTTT
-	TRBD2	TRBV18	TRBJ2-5	CASSPPGGLAWATQYF	TGTGCCAGCTCACCACCAGGTGGACTAGCGTGGGCGACCCAGTACTTC
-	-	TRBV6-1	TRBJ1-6	CASKKGVSSPLHF	TGTGCCAGCAAAAAGGGAGTTAGTTCACCCCTCCACTTT
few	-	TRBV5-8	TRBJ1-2	CASSLIGGYTF	TGTGCCAGCAGCTTGATTGGGGGCTACACCTTC
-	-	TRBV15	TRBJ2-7	CATSRDPGSYEQYF	TGTGCCACCAGCAGAGATCCGGGTTCCTACGAGCAGTACTTC
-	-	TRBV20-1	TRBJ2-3	CSAGADTQYF	TGCAGTGCTGGGGCAGATACGCAGTATTTT